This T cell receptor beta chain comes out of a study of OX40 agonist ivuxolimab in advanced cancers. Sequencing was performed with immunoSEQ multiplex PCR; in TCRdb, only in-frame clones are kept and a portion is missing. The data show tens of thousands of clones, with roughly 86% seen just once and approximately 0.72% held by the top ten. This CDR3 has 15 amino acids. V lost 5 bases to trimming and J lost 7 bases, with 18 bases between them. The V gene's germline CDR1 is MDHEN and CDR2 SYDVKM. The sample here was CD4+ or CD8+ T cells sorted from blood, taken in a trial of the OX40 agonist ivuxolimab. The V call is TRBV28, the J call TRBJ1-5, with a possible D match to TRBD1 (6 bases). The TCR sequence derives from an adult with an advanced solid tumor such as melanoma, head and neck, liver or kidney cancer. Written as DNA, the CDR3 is TGTGCCAGCAGTGGGGGCCTTGGTACAAGACAGCCCCAGCATTTT. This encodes CASSGGLGTRQPQHF.